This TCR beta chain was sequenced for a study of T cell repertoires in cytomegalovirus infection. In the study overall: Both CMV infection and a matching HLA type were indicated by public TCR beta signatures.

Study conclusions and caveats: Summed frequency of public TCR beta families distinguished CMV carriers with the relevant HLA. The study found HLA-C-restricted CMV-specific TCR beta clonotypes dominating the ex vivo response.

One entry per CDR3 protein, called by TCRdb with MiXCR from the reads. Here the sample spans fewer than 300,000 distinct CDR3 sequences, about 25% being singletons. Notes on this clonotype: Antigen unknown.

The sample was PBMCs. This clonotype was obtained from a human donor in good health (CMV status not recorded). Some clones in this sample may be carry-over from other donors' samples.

The CDR3 nucleotides are TGTGCCAGCAAAGAGGGCGCGAACACCGGGGAGCTGTTTTTT. Its protein product is CASKEGANTGELFF. The chain combines TRBV28 with TRBJ2-2, with D maybe TRBD2 (5 bases). Between the trimmed V and J ends, which lost 7 bases and 0 bases, there was a span of 9 bases. The CDR3 has 14 amino acids. Germline V gene lookup returns CDR1 MDHEN and CDR2 SYDVKM.